Here is one T cell receptor beta chain with its context. In the original analysis: Quantification of nucleated cells was approximated via reference gene primer amplification. Measured with immunoSEQ multiplex PCR; TCRdb has only the in-frame clones, and not every one. The V and J calls and clone size are taken from that table; D and trimming were inferred from the DNA. The sample has roughly 50,000 clones, less than 90% seen once. The data belong to a study of blood T cell repertoires in COVID-19. Overall study: Sites in the United States, Italy and Spain provided acute and convalescent COVID-19 samples.

J was trimmed by 5 bases and V by 3 bases; bases with no gene match: 4. The CDR3 is 14 residues long. Per germline, CDR1 MNHNS and CDR2 SASEGT. The sequence derives from a man aged 45-65 years with acute or convalescent COVID-19. The V and J genes are TRBV6-1 and TRBJ2-7, with 10 bases identical to TRBD2. The sample was peripheral blood. The CDR3: CASSDLAGDHEQYF. As DNA, the CDR3 is TGTGCCAGCAGTGATCTAGCGGGAGACCACGAGCAGTACTTC.